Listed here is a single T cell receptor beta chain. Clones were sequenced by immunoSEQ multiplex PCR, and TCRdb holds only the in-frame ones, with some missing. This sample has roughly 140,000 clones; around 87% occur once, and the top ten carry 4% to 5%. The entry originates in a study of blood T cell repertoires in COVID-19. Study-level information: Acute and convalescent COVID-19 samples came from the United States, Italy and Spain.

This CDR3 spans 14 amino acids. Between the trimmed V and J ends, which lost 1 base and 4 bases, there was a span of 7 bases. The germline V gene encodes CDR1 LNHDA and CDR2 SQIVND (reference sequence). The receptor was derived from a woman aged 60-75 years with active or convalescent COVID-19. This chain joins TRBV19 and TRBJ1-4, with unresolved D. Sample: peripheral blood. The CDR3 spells CASSIGGINEKLFF. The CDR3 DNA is TGTGCCAGTAGTATAGGAGGGATTAATGAAAAACTGTTTTTT.